The clone carrying this TCR beta chain was counted ten times or more. Its antigen remains unidentified. This sample is part of a study of regulatory T cells in long-lasting Graves disease. The wider study: Graves' patients diagnosed newly had used antithyroid drugs under 3 months. Overall study findings and caveats: Lower TCR diversity was seen in persistent Graves' patients than in newly diagnosed ones.

Building the TCR beta libraries relied on iRepertoire HTBI primers, and CDR3 regions underwent Arm-PCR. A single record per CDR3 protein comes from TCRdb applying MiXCR to the multiplex PCR reads. Of some 500,000 distinct CDR3 sequences in the sample, 13% were seen once. The time point denotes: newly diagnosed GD, antithyroid drugs for less than 3 months. From PBMCs, RNA was extracted and then used to make the TCR library. The data were also submitted as part of a second study, on T cells in Graves' hyperthyroidism and ophthalmopathy. From that study: Primed by the HTBI set, a first-round RT-PCR was run on the TCR CDR3.

This clonotype originated in a man aged 30 to 39 with Graves disease. The source was peripheral blood mononuclear cells (PBMCs), collected at new diagnosis, from a patient treated with antithyroid drugs.

The CDR3 nucleotides are TGCAGCGTTGTAGGCGGCGGTGCGCGCGAGACCCAGTACTTC. It specifies CSVVGGGARETQYF. The chain employs TRBV29-1 and TRBJ2-5, with D unclear. Germline assignment: CDR1 SQVTM and CDR2 ANQGSEA. This CDR3 comprises 14 residues. Trimming took 4 bases from V and 5 from J, leaving 17 bases between them.